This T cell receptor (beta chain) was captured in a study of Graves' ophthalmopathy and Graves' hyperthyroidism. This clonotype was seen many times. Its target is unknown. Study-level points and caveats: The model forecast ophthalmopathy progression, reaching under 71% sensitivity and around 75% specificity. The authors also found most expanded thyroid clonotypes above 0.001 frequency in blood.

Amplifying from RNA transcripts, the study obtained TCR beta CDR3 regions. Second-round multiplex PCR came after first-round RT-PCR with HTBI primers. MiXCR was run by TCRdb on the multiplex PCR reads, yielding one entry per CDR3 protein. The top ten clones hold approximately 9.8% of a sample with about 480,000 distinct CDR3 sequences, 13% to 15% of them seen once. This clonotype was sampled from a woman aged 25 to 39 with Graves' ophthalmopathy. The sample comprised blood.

The CDR3: CASSLLEEPSQETQYF. The CDR3 nucleotides are TGTGCCAGCAGTTTACTTGAGGAGCCCAGCCAAGAGACCCAGTACTTC. V gene TRBV28 combines with J gene TRBJ2-5, with unresolved D. With 2 bases removed from V and 1 base from J, the gap between germline ends came to 14 bases. This CDR3 comprises 16 residues. Germline V gene data show CDR1 as MDHEN and CDR2 as SYDVKM.